The present TCR beta chain was sequenced within a study of human versus mouse CDR3 diversity and MHC coevolution. Findings and limits, study-wide: Human T cells were selected on roughly 6 MHC II alleles. Humans had the largest estimated TCR beta repertoire, some 1.7 million clonotypes.

Trimming removed 1 base from V and 0 bases from J, with 8 bases in between. Per germline, CDR1 SGHRS and CDR2 YFSETQ. The CDR3 runs 15 residues. Assay used: immunoSEQ multiplex PCR; TCRdb lists only in-frame clones, some missing. In the table there are about 81,000 clones, 85% to 95% of which are singletons. Concerning this clone: The antigen is not known.

Naive CD4 T cells, CD45RO-negative and CD62L-positive, were flow-sorted from PBMCs. This TCR derives from a person aged 25 to 75 in good health. The sample was naive CD4+ T cells from blood. Sample subset: CD45RO-negative CD62L-positive naive CD4 T cells. V usage is TRBV5-1 and J usage is TRBJ1-5, with D hard to call. The CDR3 reads CASSLSAGSNQPQHF. CDR3 coding DNA: TGCGCCAGCAGCTTGTCTGCAGGTAGCAATCAGCCCCAGCATTTT.